This T cell receptor (beta chain) stems from a study of shared clonotypes between healthy human individuals. V lost 4 bases and J 5 bases, leaving 17 bases between the germline ends. CDR1 and CDR2 (germline): MNHNS, SASEGT. There are 15 residues in the CDR3. The table came from immunoSEQ multiplex PCR; TCRdb's copy has only in-frame clones and leaves some out. The sample records approximately 980,000 clones, more than 75% being singletons. The genes are TRBV6-1 and TRBJ1-2; TRBD1 is a possible D gene (6 bases). The specimen sequenced was memory CD4+ T cells sorted from blood. Subset reported: CD45RA-negative fraction. The origin of this receptor is a man younger than 35 in good health. The CDR3 is CASSVMGGASYGYTF. The CDR3 DNA sequence: TGTGCCAGCAGTGTCATGGGGGGCGCATCGTATGGCTACACCTTC.